This is a list of T cell receptor beta chains from one sample in a study of human T cells and chemical hapten exposure. MiXCR, run by TCRdb on the 5' RACE reads, gives a single entry per CDR3 protein. The sample lists some 150,000 distinct CDR3 sequences, around 4.1% seen once, with roughly 1.4% in the top ten. These receptors all come from a female donor in good health. The CDR3 runs from the conserved cysteine through the conserved F or W. Not every row has a clone size; where given, it reads once, few, many or a size class.

CDR3 protein: CASSLLRGGVEAFF
clone size: few
V gene: TRBV7-6
J gene: TRBJ1-1

CDR3 protein: CASSEDRPWEQYF
clone size: many
V gene: TRBV2
J gene: TRBJ2-7

CDR3 protein: CASTGEGLAGVQYQETQYF
clone size: few
V gene: TRBV5-1
J gene: TRBJ2-5

CDR3 protein: CASSPELNSYEQYF
clone size: many
V gene: TRBV18
J gene: TRBJ2-7

CDR3 protein: CASSPGQGTTGELFF
clone size: many
V gene: TRBV5-1
J gene: TRBJ2-2

CDR3 protein: CASSPGNLGDEQYF
clone size: many
V gene: TRBV19
J gene: TRBJ2-7

CDR3 protein: CAIIKGTGRTGELFF
clone size: few
V gene: TRBV10-3
J gene: TRBJ2-2

CDR3 protein: CAIRTDYNSPLHF
clone size: many
V gene: TRBV10-3
J gene: TRBJ1-6

CDR3 protein: CASSLKSTGELFF
clone size: -
V gene: TRBV7-8
J gene: TRBJ2-2

CDR3 protein: CASSSLGGETQYF
clone size: many
V gene: TRBV7-2
J gene: TRBJ2-5

CDR3 protein: CASSSGTGCYNEQFF
clone size: few
V gene: TRBV6-2/TRBV6-3
J gene: TRBJ2-1

CDR3 protein: CASRSGLSSYNEQFF
clone size: many
V gene: TRBV6-5
J gene: TRBJ2-1

CDR3 protein: CASSLGSRSQNEQFF
clone size: -
V gene: TRBV12-3/TRBV12-4
J gene: TRBJ2-1

CDR3 protein: CSARQGGNTEAFF
clone size: many
V gene: TRBV20-1
J gene: TRBJ1-1

CDR3 protein: CASSDTQGAGNTIYF
clone size: -
V gene: TRBV18
J gene: TRBJ1-3

CDR3 protein: CASSLGIGGKRGGFF
clone size: many
V gene: TRBV28
J gene: TRBJ2-1

CDR3 protein: CASSWGNTIYF
clone size: -
V gene: TRBV11-2
J gene: TRBJ1-3

CDR3 protein: CASSPGGGYFREQFF
clone size: many
V gene: TRBV12-3/TRBV12-4
J gene: TRBJ2-1

CDR3 protein: CASSRTKSYEQYF
clone size: many
V gene: TRBV6-5
J gene: TRBJ2-7

CDR3 protein: CASSPRTSGGIGADTQYF
clone size: many
V gene: TRBV9
J gene: TRBJ2-3

CDR3 protein: CASSQESGRTITSSGANVLTF
clone size: -
V gene: TRBV4-1
J gene: TRBJ2-6

CDR3 protein: CAATGTDTQYF
clone size: few
V gene: TRBV5-4
J gene: TRBJ2-3

CDR3 protein: CASSRTGVSNQPQHF
clone size: many
V gene: TRBV2
J gene: TRBJ1-5

CDR3 protein: CASSEPSANYGYTF
clone size: many
V gene: TRBV25-1
J gene: TRBJ1-2

CDR3 protein: CASSQGQGGTIYF
clone size: few
V gene: TRBV3-1
J gene: TRBJ1-3

CDR3 protein: CASSLVQGAYGYTF
clone size: many
V gene: TRBV5-1
J gene: TRBJ1-2

CDR3 protein: CASSIRDHNSPLHF
clone size: many
V gene: TRBV7-9
J gene: TRBJ1-6

CDR3 protein: CASSQRGTASAGNTIYF
clone size: many
V gene: TRBV4-1
J gene: TRBJ1-3

CDR3 protein: CASSLKDRGNNQPQHF
clone size: -
V gene: TRBV18
J gene: TRBJ1-5

CDR3 protein: CASSPTGLPPLHF
clone size: many
V gene: TRBV7-2
J gene: TRBJ1-6

CDR3 protein: CASSSSGQHKGQYF
clone size: many
V gene: TRBV6-9
J gene: TRBJ2-7

CDR3 protein: CASSFRRGNQPQHF
clone size: -
V gene: TRBV12-3/TRBV12-4
J gene: TRBJ1-5

CDR3 protein: CSATLQGGDAFF
clone size: -
V gene: TRBV20-1
J gene: TRBJ1-1

CDR3 protein: CASSVGGTAQSYGYTF
clone size: -
V gene: TRBV9
J gene: TRBJ1-2

CDR3 protein: CASSLGSRVYGYTF
clone size: many
V gene: TRBV7-2
J gene: TRBJ1-2

CDR3 protein: CASSPNERGVNQPQHF
clone size: many
V gene: TRBV25-1
J gene: TRBJ1-5

CDR3 protein: CASSELGDRYEKLFF
clone size: many
V gene: TRBV6-1
J gene: TRBJ1-4

CDR3 protein: CASSLVEGTISGNTIYF
clone size: many
V gene: TRBV5-1
J gene: TRBJ1-3

CDR3 protein: CASSLRDRGETQYF
clone size: few
V gene: TRBV6-6
J gene: TRBJ2-5

CDR3 protein: CASEYYTGELFF
clone size: many
V gene: TRBV3-1
J gene: TRBJ2-2

CDR3 protein: CASSYSILASQRLAKNIQYF
clone size: many
V gene: TRBV6-2/TRBV6-3
J gene: TRBJ2-4

CDR3 protein: CASSQGVEPDTQYF
clone size: medium-sized
V gene: TRBV4-3
J gene: TRBJ2-3

CDR3 protein: CASKSTLAAGANVLTF
clone size: many
V gene: TRBV6-2/TRBV6-3
J gene: TRBJ2-6

CDR3 protein: CASRPARSTEAFF
clone size: -
V gene: TRBV6-2/TRBV6-3
J gene: TRBJ1-1

CDR3 protein: CASRGLTPGNEQFF
clone size: many
V gene: TRBV12-3/TRBV12-4
J gene: TRBJ2-1